Listed below are T cell receptor beta chains from one sample, sequenced in a study of blood T cell repertoires in COVID-19. This table comes from immunoSEQ multiplex PCR, and its TCRdb copy is limited to in-frame clones, with some not included. The sample has roughly 380,000 clones, 75% to 90% seen once. Sequenced input: peripheral blood. Receptor source: a woman in her late teens or twenties with acute or convalescent COVID-19. CDR3s include the opening cysteine and the closing phenylalanine or tryptophan. The order of the fields is clone size, V gene, J gene, D gene, CDR3 protein, CDR3 DNA. D genes are given only for firm matches. Clone size, where shown, is once, few, many, or a class for clones that have expanded.

>NA|TRBV7-8|TRBJ1-2|NA
CASSLAEVTYGYTF
TGTGCCAGCAGCTTAGCGGAGGTAACATATGGCTACACCTTC
>NA|TRBV10-1|TRBJ1-1|TRBD1
CASSESTGQTEAFF
TGCGCCAGCAGTGAGTCGACAGGGCAAACTGAAGCTTTCTTT
>NA|TRBV19|TRBJ1-2|NA
CASSLNAGVDGYTF
TGTGCCAGTAGTTTAAACGCGGGTGTGGATGGCTACACCTTC
>NA|TRBV19|TRBJ1-6|TRBD1
CASSMDRPQVSYNSPLHF
TGTGCCAGTAGTATGGACAGGCCCCAAGTCTCCTATAATTCACCCCTCCACTTT
>NA|TRBV15|TRBJ2-5|NA
CATSRAGGETQYF
TGTGCCACCAGCAGAGCAGGAGGAGAGACCCAGTACTTC
>NA|TRBV11-2|TRBJ2-1|TRBD2
CASSFTSGGLGNEQFF
TGTGCCAGCAGCTTCACTAGCGGGGGATTGGGTAATGAGCAGTTCTTC
>once|TRBV9|TRBJ2-2|NA
CASSPLGHTGELFF
TGTGCCAGCAGCCCGTTGGGGCACACCGGGGAGCTGTTTTTT
>NA|TRBV4-2|TRBJ2-3|TRBD2
CASSHGAGGPGSDTQYF
TGTGCCAGCAGCCATGGAGCGGGGGGGCCTGGGTCCGATACGCAGTATTTT
>NA|TRBV9|TRBJ1-2|NA
CASSGEGGRIYGYTF
TGTGCCAGCAGCGGGGAGGGCGGCAGGATCTATGGCTACACCTTC
>NA|TRBV7-2|TRBJ2-5|NA
CASSLDRSGGTQYF
TGTGCCAGCAGCTTAGACAGGTCGGGCGGGACCCAGTACTTC
>NA|TRBV28|TRBJ2-3|NA
CASCYTDTQYF
TGTGCCAGCTGCTACACAGATACGCAGTATTTT
>few|TRBV29-1|TRBJ2-3|NA
CSVAHAGTDTQYF
TGCAGCGTTGCCCACGCCGGTACAGATACGCAGTATTTT
>few|TRBV9|TRBJ2-1|NA
CASSVGSGGRQYEQFF
TGTGCCAGCAGCGTAGGGTCAGGGGGGCGGCAGTATGAGCAGTTCTTC
>NA|TRBV7-8|TRBJ2-7|NA
CASSLGGLSYEQYF
TGTGCCAGCAGCTTAGGGGGACTGTCCTACGAGCAGTACTTC
>few|TRBV7-3|TRBJ2-1|TRBD2
CASSSHGGATNNEQFF
TGTGCCAGCAGCTCCCACGGGGGGGCGACCAACAATGAGCAGTTCTTC
>once|TRBV4-2|TRBJ2-3|TRBD1
CASSPDNLGQGLDTQYF
TGTGCCAGCAGCCCAGACAATCTTGGACAGGGGCTGGATACGCAGTATTTT
>NA|TRBV18|TRBJ1-1|TRBD1
CASSPDTGGTEAFF
TGTGCCAGCTCCCCCGATACAGGGGGCACTGAAGCTTTCTTT
>NA|TRBV19|TRBJ2-2|NA
CASSTQGTNTGELFF
TGTGCCAGTAGCACCCAGGGGACGAACACCGGGGAGCTGTTTTTT
>NA|TRBV24-1|TRBJ2-5|TRBD2
CATSDPGTSGETQYF
TGTGCCACCAGTGACCCTGGGACTAGCGGAGAGACCCAGTACTTC
>NA|TRBV9|TRBJ1-1|NA
CASSVGASTEAFF
TGTGCCAGCAGCGTAGGGGCGAGCACTGAAGCTTTCTTT
>NA|TRBV3-1/TRBV3-2|TRBJ1-6|NA
CASSQEGGSSPLHF
TGTGCCAGCAGCCAAGAAGGGGGAAGTTCACCCCTCCACTTT
>NA|TRBV30|TRBJ1-5|TRBD1
CAWGTGAVNQPQHF
TGTGCCTGGGGAACAGGGGCAGTTAATCAGCCCCAGCATTTT
>NA|TRBV3-1/TRBV3-2|TRBJ2-1|NA
CASSDYRGAEQFF
TGTGCCAGCAGCGACTACCGGGGGGCTGAGCAGTTCTTC
>NA|TRBV29-1|TRBJ1-2|NA
CSVKDRSDGYTF
TGCAGCGTCAAAGACAGGTCGGATGGCTACACCTTC
>NA|TRBV7-9|TRBJ1-2|NA
CASSLWANYGYTF
TGTGCCAGCAGCTTATGGGCAAACTATGGCTACACCTTC
>NA|TRBV5-5|TRBJ2-7|TRBD1
CASSLEGQGAFSLSYEQYF
TGTGCCAGCAGCTTGGAGGGGCAGGGGGCTTTCTCCCTCTCCTACGAGCAGTACTTC
>NA|TRBV4-1|TRBJ2-7|TRBD1
CASSPGTGSYEQYF
TGCGCCAGCAGCCCGGGGACAGGCTCCTACGAGCAGTACTTC
>NA|TRBV2|TRBJ2-2|NA
CASSESPRTGELFF
TGTGCCAGCAGTGAATCACCGAGAACCGGGGAGCTGTTTTTT
>NA|TRBV15|TRBJ2-7|NA
CATSRTQYRGQYF
TGTGCCACCAGCAGGACCCAATATCGGGGGCAGTACTTC
>once|TRBV24-1|TRBJ1-4|NA
CATSDSNGEKLFF
TGTGCCACCAGTGATTCCAACGGTGAAAAACTGTTTTTT
>NA|TRBV28|TRBJ1-1|NA
CASSPTGIEAFF
TGTGCCAGCAGTCCAACAGGGATTGAAGCTTTCTTT
>many|TRBV2|TRBJ2-2|TRBD2
CASKGRGGELFF
TGTGCCAGCAAGGGGAGGGGCGGGGAGCTGTTTTTT
>NA|TRBV5-6|TRBJ1-6|TRBD1
CASSLASARGYNSPLHF
TGTGCCAGCAGCTTGGCCTCGGCCAGGGGGTATAATTCACCCCTCCACTTT
>once|TRBV28|TRBJ2-7|TRBD1
CASSLTGGGLLDEQYF
TGTGCCAGCAGTTTGACAGGGGGCGGCCTACTGGACGAGCAGTACTTC
>NA|TRBV5-1|TRBJ2-1|TRBD2
CASSPTSGRNNEQFF
TGCGCCAGCAGCCCCACTAGCGGAAGGAACAATGAGCAGTTCTTC
>NA|TRBV6-5|TRBJ1-2|TRBD1
CASTLDRWNYGYTF
TGTGCCAGCACCTTGGACAGGTGGAACTATGGCTACACCTTC
>NA|TRBV9|TRBJ2-3|TRBD2
CASSVEPAGGPEDTQYF
TGTGCCAGCAGCGTAGAGCCAGCGGGAGGGCCCGAAGATACGCAGTATTTT